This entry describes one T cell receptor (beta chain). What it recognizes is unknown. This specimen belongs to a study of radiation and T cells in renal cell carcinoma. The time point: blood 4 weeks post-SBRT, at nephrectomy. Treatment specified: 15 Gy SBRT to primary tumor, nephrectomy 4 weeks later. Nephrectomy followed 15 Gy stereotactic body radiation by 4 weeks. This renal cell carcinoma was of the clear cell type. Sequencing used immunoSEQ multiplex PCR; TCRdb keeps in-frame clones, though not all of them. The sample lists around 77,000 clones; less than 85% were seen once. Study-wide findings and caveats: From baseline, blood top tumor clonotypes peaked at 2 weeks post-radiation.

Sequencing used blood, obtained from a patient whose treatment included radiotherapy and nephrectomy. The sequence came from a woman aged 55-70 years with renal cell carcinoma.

CDR3 amino acids: CASSLGLGPYGYTF. Here the CDR3 DNA reads TGTGCCAGCAGCTTGGGATTGGGGCCCTATGGCTACACCTTC. The chain is built from TRBV5-8 and TRBJ1-2; D possibly corresponds to TRBD1 (5 bases). CDR1 SGHTS and CDR2 YDEGEE come from the germline V gene. V was clipped by 0 bases and J by 4 bases, with 10 bases between them. This CDR3 comprises 14 residues.